Sequencing of this TCR beta chain was carried out in a study of cytomegalovirus exposure and HLA in healthy donors (dated by TCRdb to 2016 to 2017). As for the study more broadly: An earlier analysis of under 600 of the donors reported approximately 300 Gb of sequence data and some 100 million unique TCR beta sequences from 150 million to 200 million T cells. Roughly 300 gigabases of sequencing data and approximately 85 million unique TCR sequences were included in an early release covering about 600 HLA-typed donors. Of the roughly 400 genotyped donors, 65% to 90% fell in the genetic ancestry cluster associated with self-reported Caucasian donors. The aim of the study was to test whether cataloging public T cell receptors could identify signatures of past pathogen exposure. The study used immunosequencing to profile the T cell repertoires of more than 650 subjects and linked those repertoires to cytomegalovirus serostatus. A separate validation cohort of more than 100 different subjects was used in addition to the roughly 700-subject first cohort. High-throughput TCR immunosequencing, statistical association of individual TCRs with disease status, and machine learning were combined to predict cytomegalovirus infection status. To study patterns of TCR occurrence, a later analysis re-analyzed previously published TCR beta repertoires from 550 to 800 donors and added high-resolution HLA genotyping. In the later analysis, no new phenotypic data were used to find candidate immune exposures; instead, reliance was placed on TCR beta sequences and their occurrence across donors. To decide whether each TCR beta V gene segment behaved as functional or pseudogenic, an earlier analysis of nearly 600 of the donors relied on high-throughput TCR beta sequencing. Alongside the repertoire data, information on donor age, sex, ethnicity and CMV serostatus was compiled. In a later genetic analysis, genome-wide SNP genotypes for about three fifths of the roughly 670 donors were used, and that subset was treated as a discovery cohort. Every discovery cohort repertoire had been produced on one sequencing platform. HLA typing covered class I and class II loci at four-digit resolution. Typing coverage differed by locus: A, B, C, DRB1 and DQB1 were typed in roughly 629-630 donors, DQA1 in 500 to 550, DPA1 in approximately 600, and DPB1 in roughly 450. Because of strong linkage in the cohort, a handful of DR-DQ haplotypes were treated as single units for association and clustering. On average, around 240,000 unique TCR beta nucleotide sequences were sequenced per donor among some 420 genotyped donors of the cohort, with approximately 18% of those sequences being non-productive.

The cohort comprised 666 healthy bone marrow donors. All cohort members were sampled while nominally healthy, although unrecorded immune exposures were likely present. The donor was CMV seronegative and belonged to the group of 350 to 400 seronegative cohort members. A peripheral blood sample was provided by each donor, and peripheral blood mononuclear cells were used for TCR beta sequencing. The Qiagen DNeasy Blood Extraction Kit was used to extract genomic DNA from the blood cell samples. Regarding this clone: The specificity of this receptor is unknown. Per-base quality was not reported, and no clone a single base away is much larger than it.

V and J lose 6 bases and 2 bases, and a span of 14 bases separates them. The germline V gene encodes CDR1 LNHDA and CDR2 SQIVND (reference sequence). The CDR3 runs 15 amino acids, cysteine and phenylalanine included. Kept here is only the CDR3 DNA, which spans 45 bases and is read in frame from base 1. Results and caveats for the whole study, not just this receptor: In this cohort, only TCR beta chains were sequenced, and detectable features were limited by the absence of alpha or paired-chain data. The authors suggested that the approach could potentially be extended to other disease states and immunological phenotypes. In a later analysis, most CMV-associated TCR beta chains were found to appear HLA-restricted, with HLA associations seemingly driven largely by CMV exposure. The study gave a list of roughly 150 TCR beta chains associated with cytomegalovirus. A later analysis found that HLA-associated TCR beta chains were more clonally expanded and had lower generation probabilities than equally common non-associated chains. When HLA alleles, especially DR and DQ, strongly co-occurred, TCR associations were difficult to assign to individual alleles. A later analysis associated about 16,000 TCR beta sequences with specific HLA alleles at a false discovery rate of 0.05. Several of the top co-occurrence clusters appeared to be linked to parvovirus B19, influenza, CMV and Epstein-Barr virus, according to a later analysis. An association between a missense DCLRE1C variant and V-gene and J-gene trimming of TCR beta chains was found in a later genetic analysis and replicated in an independent cohort. A few of the identified cytomegalovirus-associated TCR beta chains were confirmed in vitro to be specific for cytomegalovirus antigens. In a later analysis, TCR association rates were found to vary across HLA loci, with the most associated TCRs seen for DRB1 alleles and the fewest for HLA-C alleles. Fewer than 20 rarely observed V segments, including chromosome 9 orphons, were excluded from the earlier analysis of approximately 500 of the donors because counts were too low. A group of highly shared sequence variants was considered likely to be a technical artifact of the sequencing pipeline. Linkage disequilibrium might explain the correlated functional status among segregating V segments, but an unknown experimental factor could not be excluded. Roughly uniform sequencing depth across donors was assumed in presence/absence analyses, although this assumption may not hold. Some IMGT-functional V segments, including TRBV6-2 and TRBV6-3, could not be distinguished by the 87-base-pair reads and were therefore excluded. In both the original and validation cohorts, the classifier was reported to diagnose cytomegalovirus status with high specificity and sensitivity. A further reported finding was that TCR beta sequences accurately predicted the HLA-A and HLA-B alleles for most subjects in the first cohort. The only immune exposure information available for the cohort was CMV serostatus. In an earlier analysis of more than 500 of the donors, most TCR beta V segments appeared in productive rearrangements about 87% or about 30% of the time, broadly matching IMGT annotations. Compared with the roughly 670-donor mean, donors in an Asian-associated ancestry cluster had fewer N-insertions in productive TCRs, according to a later genetic analysis. Because HLA typing was unavailable for some donors at each locus, only the typed subset was used in association tests. Across donors, most TCR sequences were observed very rarely, whereas some public TCRs were present in many individuals.

Preparation of the library involved the immunoSEQ multiplex PCR assay. A mixture of 60 forward primers for TCR Vbeta segments and 13 reverse primers for TCR Jbeta segments was used in the multiplex PCR. Amplification of the CDR3 region of rearranged TCR beta genes was performed with a multiplex PCR assay on genomic DNA. The Illumina HiSeq System was used to sequence the amplified TCR beta libraries as 87-base-pair reads. Under the source paper's analysis protocol: In a later analysis, approximately 74 million unique TCR beta chains were counted across the roughly 700 repertoires, and roughly 9.9 million of these chains were shared by at least two donors. To remove PCR and sequencing errors, raw reads were error-corrected and collapsed into unique sequences using a nearest-neighbor algorithm that merged closely related sequences. Alignment of CDR3 sequences to IMGT reference sequences was used to assign V, D and J gene segments. For a sequence to be retained, a match of at least six nucleotides was required to both a V gene segment and a J gene segment. A rearrangement counted as productive if the CDR3 had no stop codons and remained in frame with V and J, and every other rearrangement counted as non-productive. CDR3 was defined according to IMGT convention as the region running from the second conserved V-encoded cysteine to the conserved J-encoded phenylalanine. Sequences without an unambiguous match to a single V gene segment were excluded from the earlier analysis of 450 to 750 of the donors. In an earlier analysis of roughly 600 of the donors, a V segment was called functional when productive rearrangements were above 56.7%, and segregating when the standard deviation between donors exceeded 5%. To diagnose cytomegalovirus status from the catalog of TCR beta chain sequences, a statistical classification framework was built. In a later analysis, V and J genes were assigned by comparing TCR nucleotide sequences against IMGT/GENE-DB human TR gene sequences. A later analysis assigned CDR3 sequences and most-parsimonious VDJ recombination scenarios with the TCRdist pipeline. In a later analysis, each TCR beta chain was defined by its CDR3 amino acid sequence together with its V-gene family, and reads lacking a unique V-gene family were excluded. As a way to deal with suspected cross-contamination and a sequencing artifact, a later analysis dropped 450 to 700 nucleotide sequences that were highly shared and had low generation probability. In a later analysis, a clonal expansion index for each public chain was calculated from normalized within-repertoire ranks of inferred template counts. Generation probabilities in a later analysis came from a VDJ recombination model fitted to out-of-frame rearrangements, and those results were checked against IGoR. In a later analysis, TCR-TCR, TCR-HLA and TCR-CMV co-occurrence was scored with hypergeometric tests, and a repertoire-size bias correction was applied to TCR pairs. To estimate false discovery rates, a later analysis permuted the HLA or CMV assignments 20 times. A later analysis grouped co-occurring TCRs with DBSCAN, adding TCRdist sequence similarity when clustering within HLA-allele-positive subsets. For co-occurrence clustering, repertoires with fewer than 30,000 or more than 120,000 public chains were excluded, along with roughly 5 repertoires with anomalous nucleotide sharing. The source is immuneACCESS, and TCRdb retained only in-frame sequences with V and J called. Part of the clones is not carried over; for the studies checked, unresolved V genes explain less than half of this, and the remainder is unexplained. That table furnishes V, J and clone size, whereas the DNA furnished D and trimming. The sample yields around 150,000 clones; around a tenth were counted once. Of the sample, 1.8% is held by the ten largest clones.

The TCR sequence derives from a male donor in good health and CMV-seronegative. The chain links TRBV19 with TRBJ1-3; there is no confident call for the D gene. Sequencing was done on a sample of PBMCs. CDR3 reads: CASRAVEGAGNTIYF. The DNA is TGTGCCAGTAGAGCTGTGGAGGGAGCTGGAAACACCATATATTTT.